This T cell receptor (beta chain) was retrieved from a study of cytomegalovirus exposure and HLA in healthy donors. 60 Vbeta and 13 Jbeta primers were used in PCR. Measured with immunoSEQ multiplex PCR; TCRdb has only the in-frame clones, and not every one. This table has tens of thousands of clones, roughly 80% appearing once. V gave up 5 bases and J gave up 2 bases; unmatched junction bases: 5. CDR1 is SGHAT and CDR2 is FQDESV in the germline V gene (reference sequence). The CDR3 has 14 residues. Material: PBMCs. V gene TRBV11-1 combines with J gene TRBJ2-7; 8 bases map to TRBD1. This clonotype was sampled from a male donor in good health and CMV-seronegative. The CDR3 DNA sequence: TGTGCCAGCAGCAAGACAGGGGTACCCTACGAGCAGTACTTC. This codes for CASSKTGVPYEQYF.